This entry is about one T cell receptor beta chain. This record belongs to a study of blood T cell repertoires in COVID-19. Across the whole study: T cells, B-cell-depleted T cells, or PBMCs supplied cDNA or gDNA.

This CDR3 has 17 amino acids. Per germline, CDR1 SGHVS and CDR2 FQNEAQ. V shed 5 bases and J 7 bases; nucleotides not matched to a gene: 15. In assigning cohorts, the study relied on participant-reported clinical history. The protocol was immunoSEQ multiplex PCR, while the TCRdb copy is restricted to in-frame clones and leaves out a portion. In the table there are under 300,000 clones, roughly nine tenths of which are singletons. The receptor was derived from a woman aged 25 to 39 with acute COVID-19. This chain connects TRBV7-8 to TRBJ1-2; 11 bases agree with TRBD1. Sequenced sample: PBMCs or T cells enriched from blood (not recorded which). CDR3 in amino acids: CASSLTSGTGGVGGYTF. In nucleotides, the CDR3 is TGTGCCAGCAGCCTGACGTCCGGGACAGGGGGGGTCGGTGGCTACACCTTC.